This T cell receptor beta chain was captured by sequencing in a study of OX40 agonist ivuxolimab in advanced cancers. Whole-study findings and limits: Among patients with partial responses at 0.1-3.0 mg/kg, clonal expansion was among the lowest.

Notes on this clone: What it recognizes is unknown.

Germline lookup yields CDR1 MNHNS and CDR2 SASEGT. The CDR3 runs to 17 residues. V trimming: 3 bases; J trimming: 2 bases; junction bases outside the gene matches: 8. The repertoire was sequenced with immunoSEQ multiplex PCR; TCRdb's copy has only in-frame clones and lacks some. The sample yields 55,000 to 90,000 clones, roughly 80% seen once. This TCR derives from an adult with an advanced solid tumor such as melanoma, head and neck, liver or kidney cancer. The source material was CD4+ or CD8+ T cells sorted from blood, sampled in a trial of the OX40 agonist ivuxolimab. The gene calls are TRBV6-1 and TRBJ2-1, with TRBD1 identical over 9 bases. The DNA of the CDR3 is TGTGCCAGCAGTGATCCCACCGGGACAGGGACCTACAATGAGCAGTTCTTC. Its translation: CASSDPTGTGTYNEQFF.